These 21 T cell receptor beta chains were all obtained from the same sample, sequenced in a study of T cell responses to AZD1222 COVID-19 vaccine. Produced via immunoSEQ multiplex PCR; TCRdb's table is partial and in-frame only. There are approximately 150,000 clones in the sample; approximately 90% occur only once, and approximately 3% lies in the top ten. The material was peripheral blood, obtained on day 0 of AZD1222 vaccination. The receptor set was obtained from an adult in good health.

The chain combines TRBV9 with TRBJ2-2; 7 bases line up with TRBD1. CDR3 length: 14 amino acids. Per germline, CDR1 SGDLS and CDR2 YYNGEE. V was pared by 4 bases and J by 2 bases, with 2 bases of the junction left unmatched. CDR3 in DNA: TGTGCCAGCAGCCCAGGGGGAAACACCGGGGAGCTGTTTTTT. As protein: CASSPGGNTGELFF.

This chain links TRBV9 with TRBJ1-1; TRBD1 matches 8 bases. In germline, CDR1 is SGDLS, CDR2 YYNGEE. J lost 0 bases, V lost 0 bases, and 4 bases had no gene match. The CDR3 covers 16 residues. The CDR3 DNA is TGTGCCAGCAGCGTAGCCGGACAGGGCATGAACACTGAAGCTTTCTTT. It is translated as CASSVAGQGMNTEAFF.

V usage is TRBV6-5 and J usage is TRBJ2-7; either TRBD1 or TRBD2 may supply D (5 bases each). From germline, CDR1 is MNHEY and CDR2 SVGAGI. Trimming shortened V by 10 bases and J by 4 bases, and 17 bases separated the two germline ends. The CDR3 has 13 amino acids. The CDR3 loop reads CATADGARYEQYF. CDR3 sequence (DNA): TGTGCCACTGCGGACGGGGCAAGGTACGAGCAGTACTTC.

This chain joins TRBV9 and TRBJ2-5; 8 bases agree with TRBD2. V lost 0 bases and J lost 1; bases outside the gene matches: 5. In germline, CDR1 is SGDLS, CDR2 YYNGEE. The CDR3 is 16 residues long. CDR3 region: CASSVAGGAIQETQYF. The CDR3 region has the DNA TGTGCCAGCAGCGTAGCCGGGGGGGCCATCCAAGAGACCCAGTACTTC.

V gene TRBV11-2 combines with J gene TRBJ2-7, with 10 bases that match TRBD2. The CDR3 sequence is 14 residues long. Germline V gene data show CDR1 as SGHAT and CDR2 as FQNNGV. The J segment lost 6 bases and the V segment lost 5 bases, leaving 7 bases of the junction unmatched. CDR3 coding DNA: TGTGCCAGCAGCCCCTGGGTAGCGGGGGGCGAGCAGTACTTC. This encodes CASSPWVAGGEQYF.

In DNA, the CDR3 is TGCAGCGTTGGCAGGGTCCACGAGCAGTACTTC. Amino acids: CSVGRVHEQYF. This rearrangement joins TRBV29-1 to TRBJ2-7, with TRBD1 as a possible D gene (5 bases). The germline V gene encodes CDR1 SQVTM and CDR2 ANQGSEA. The V end was cut by 4 bases, the J end by 5 bases, with 9 bases between. CDR3 size: 11 residues.

This clone was observed a handful of times. V usage is TRBV7-3 and J usage is TRBJ2-7; TRBD2 matches 8 bases. With V trimmed by 5 bases and J by 2 bases, 5 bases remained unmatched. Germline CDR1 is SGHTA and CDR2 is FQGTGA. The CDR3 has 14 residues. The CDR3 bases are TGTGCCAGCAGCCCTGGAGCGGGGGCCTACGAGCAGTACTTC. Translating gives CASSPGAGAYEQYF.

The chain has TRBV7-2 and TRBJ2-3; 9 bases agree with TRBD2. Germline V lookup: CDR1 SGHTA, CDR2 FQGNSA. The CDR3 consists of 16 residues. V gave up 5 bases and J gave up 4 bases; unmatched junction bases: 10. The CDR3 is CASSLAAGGTPDTQYF. The DNA for the CDR3 is TGTGCCAGCAGCCTCGCCGCGGGGGGGACTCCAGATACGCAGTATTTT.

The J gene is TRBJ1-5, the V gene TRBV18, with 7 bases fitting TRBD1. V was clipped by 3 bases and J by 1 base; unmatched bases: 6. The CDR3 has 16 amino acids. CDR1 is KGHSH and CDR2 is LQKENI in the germline V gene. The DNA of the CDR3 is TGTGCCAGCTCACCGACGACAGGGCTGAGCAATCAGCCCCAGCATTTT. Its translation: CASSPTTGLSNQPQHF.

The chain is built from TRBV21-1 and TRBJ2-7; the table calls TRBD1, which could not be checked here. TRBV21-1 is a known pseudogene. CDR3 length: 16 residues. The CDR3 loop is CASSKPGTETAYEQYF. DNA of the CDR3: TGTGCCAGCAGCAAACCCGGGACAGAGACTGCCTACGAGCAGTACTTC.

J is TRBJ1-6 and V is TRBV9, with TRBD1 as a possible D gene (6 bases). In germline, CDR1 is SGDLS, CDR2 YYNGEE. V gave up 4 bases and J gave up 6 bases, with 11 bases separating them. This CDR3 contains 14 residues. For the CDR3, the DNA is TGTGCCAGCAGCCCGGGACACCTTAATTCACCCCTCCACTTT. Translation gives CASSPGHLNSPLHF.

The rearrangement joins TRBV4-3 to TRBJ1-2; 8 positions agree with TRBD1. From germline, CDR1 is LGHNA and CDR2 YSLEER. The CDR3 spans 15 residues. V lost 0 bases and J lost 5; bases outside the gene matches: 5. The CDR3 coding sequence is TGCGCCAGCAGCCAAGATACAGGGGGGGGTTATGGCTACACCTTC. It yields the protein CASSQDTGGGYGYTF.

V gene TRBV12-3 or TRBV12-4 combines with J gene TRBJ1-5; no definite D call. Trimming stripped 2 bases from V and 8 bases from J, with 10 bases between. The CDR3 is made up of 13 amino acids. CDR3 loop: CASSLLVAEPQHF. The CDR3 DNA sequence: TGTGCCAGCAGTTTATTAGTGGCAGAGCCCCAGCATTTT.

This chain joins TRBV11-2 and TRBJ2-7; 8 nucleotides line up with TRBD1. The CDR3 runs to 14 residues. Germline loops: CDR1 SGHAT, CDR2 FQNNGV. The junction had 6 bases not matched to a gene; V was cut back by 1 base and J by 7 bases. CDR3 DNA: TGTGCCAGCAGCTTAGTGCCAGGGGGCGCGGAGCAGTACTTC. The encoded protein is CASSLVPGGAEQYF.

In nucleotides, the CDR3 is TGTGCCAGCAGCGTAAGTATGAACACTGAAGCTTTCTTT. Amino acid sequence: CASSVSMNTEAFF. The V call is TRBV9, the J call TRBJ1-1; D is uncertain. In germline, CDR1 is SGDLS, CDR2 YYNGEE. The CDR3 has 13 amino acids. Trimming stripped 1 base from V and 0 bases from J, with 4 bases between.

This chain connects TRBV5-4 to TRBJ1-1; a weak D match, TRBD1 (6 bases). From germline, CDR1 is SGHNT and CDR2 YYREEE (reference sequence). The CDR3 consists of 14 residues. Trimming cost V 4 bases and J 0 bases, with 10 bases left between them. The CDR3 is CASSGGQLNTEAFF. The DNA of the CDR3 is TGTGCCAGCAGCGGTGGACAGCTGAACACTGAAGCTTTCTTT.

The chain carries TRBV6-5 and TRBJ2-7; D could derive from TRBD1 or TRBD2 (5 bases each). The CDR3 sequence is 15 residues long. Trimming cost V 6 bases and J 3 bases, with 18 bases left between them. From germline, CDR1 is MNHEY and CDR2 SVGAGI. The CDR3 nucleotides read TGTGCCAGCAGCCTGGGGCCGGGGACGAGCTACGAGCAGTACTTC. Protein product: CASSLGPGTSYEQYF.

V is TRBV13 and J is TRBJ2-3; 8 positions agree with TRBD2. Germline CDR1 PRHDT, CDR2 FYEKMQ (reference sequence). Losses at the gene ends were 5 bases for V and 3 bases for J; bases not matched to a gene: 7. The CDR3 totals 15 residues. CDR3 region: CASSTRRGGTDTQYF. DNA for the CDR3: TGTGCCAGCAGCACTCGACGGGGGGGTACAGATACGCAGTATTTT.

CDR3 residues: CASSLGGYEQYF. CDR3 DNA sequence: TGTGCCAGCAGTTTGGGGGGCTACGAGCAGTACTTC. The chain employs TRBV27 and TRBJ2-7; D possibly corresponds to TRBD2 (6 bases). Germline values: CDR1 MNHEY, CDR2 SMNVEV (reference sequence). The CDR3 sequence is 12 residues long. Between the trimmed V and J ends, which lost 3 bases and 3 bases, there was a span of 6 bases.

The J gene is TRBJ2-1, the V gene TRBV6-6; a weak D match, TRBD2 (6 bases). Germline loops: CDR1 MNHNY, CDR2 SVGAGI (reference sequence). V shed 5 bases and J shed 7 bases, with 15 bases lying between them. The CDR3 sequence is 14 residues long. The CDR3 protein is CASSHTGTGNEQFF. In nucleotides, the CDR3 is TGTGCCAGCAGTCACACGGGGACTGGAAATGAGCAGTTCTTC.

The chain uses TRBV30 and TRBJ1-5; weak D call: TRBD1 (6 bases). There are 14 residues in the CDR3. Trimming pared 4 bases from V and 3 bases from J, leaving 13 bases between. In germline, CDR1 is GTSNPN, CDR2 SVGIG (reference sequence). The CDR3 DNA is TGTGCCTGGAAACCGGGACAACCCAATCAGCCCCAGCATTTT. This codes for CAWKPGQPNQPQHF. The whole variable domain, filled in from reference TRBV30 and TRBJ1-5, reads SQTIHQWPATLVQPVGSPLSLECTVEGTSNPNLYWYRQAAGRGLQLLFYSVGIGQISSEVPQNLSASRPQDRQFILSSKKLLLSDSGFYLCAWKPGQPNQPQHFGDGTRLSIL.